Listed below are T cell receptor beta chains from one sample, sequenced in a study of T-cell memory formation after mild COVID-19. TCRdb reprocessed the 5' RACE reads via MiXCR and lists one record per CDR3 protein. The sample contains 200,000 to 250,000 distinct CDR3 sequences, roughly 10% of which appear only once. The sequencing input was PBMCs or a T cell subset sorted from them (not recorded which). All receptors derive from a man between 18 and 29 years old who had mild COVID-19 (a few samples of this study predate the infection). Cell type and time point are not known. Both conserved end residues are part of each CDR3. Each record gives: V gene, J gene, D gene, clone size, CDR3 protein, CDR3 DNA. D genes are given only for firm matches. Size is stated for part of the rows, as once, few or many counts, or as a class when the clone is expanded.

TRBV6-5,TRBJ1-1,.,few,CASGRGRGTEAFF,TGTGCCAGCGGCCGGGGGAGAGGCACTGAAGCTTTCTTT
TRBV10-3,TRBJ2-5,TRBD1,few,CAIRSGTGVQETQYF,TGTGCCATCAGGTCCGGGACAGGGGTTCAAGAGACCCAGTACTTC
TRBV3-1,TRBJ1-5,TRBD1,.,CASSPTDRENQPQHF,TGTGCCAGCAGTCCTACGGACAGGGAAAATCAGCCCCAGCATTTT
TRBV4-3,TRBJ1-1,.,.,CASSPEFGGTEAFF,TGCGCCAGCAGCCCGGAGTTTGGGGGGACTGAAGCTTTCTTT
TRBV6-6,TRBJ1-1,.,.,CASMVDEFPEAFF,TGTGCCAGCATGGTAGACGAGTTCCCTGAAGCTTTCTTT
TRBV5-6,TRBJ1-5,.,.,CASSRTGNSNQPQHF,TGTGCCAGCAGCCGTACAGGGAACAGCAATCAGCCCCAGCATTTT
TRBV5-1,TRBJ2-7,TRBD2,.,CASRAAGGYEQYF,TGCGCCAGCAGGGCAGCGGGGGGCTACGAGCAGTACTTC
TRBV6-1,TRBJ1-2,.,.,CASSERGYEGYGYTF,TGTGCCAGCAGTGAAAGGGGATACGAGGGTTATGGCTACACCTTC
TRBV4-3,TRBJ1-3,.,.,CASSQDLQGLRNTIYF,TGCGCCAGCAGCCAAGATTTGCAGGGGCTAAGAAACACCATATATTTT
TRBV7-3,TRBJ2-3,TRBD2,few,CASSLKRDRTDTQYF,TGTGCCAGCAGCTTGAAGCGGGACCGCACAGATACGCAGTATTTT
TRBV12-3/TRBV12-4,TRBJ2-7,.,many,CASSSSQVEQYF,TGTGCCAGCAGTTCCTCTCAGGTGGAGCAGTACTTC
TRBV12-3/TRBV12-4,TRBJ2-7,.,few,CASSSGMYYEQYF,TGTGCCAGCAGTTCCGGGATGTACTACGAGCAGTACTTC
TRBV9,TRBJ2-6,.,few,CASSRGVDSGANVLTF,TGTGCCAGCAGCCGAGGGGTAGACTCTGGGGCCAACGTCCTGACTTTC
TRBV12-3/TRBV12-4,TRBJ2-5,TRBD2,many,CASSWEGGRETQYF,TGTGCCAGCAGTTGGGAGGGAGGGCGAGAGACCCAGTACTTC
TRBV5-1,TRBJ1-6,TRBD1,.,CASSSTGGGNSPLHF,TGCGCCAGCAGCTCAACAGGGGGTGGGAATTCACCCCTCCACTTT
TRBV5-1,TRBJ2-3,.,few,CASSLPGSSPSQYF,TGCGCCAGCAGCTTGCCGGGGTCCAGTCCATCGCAGTATTTT
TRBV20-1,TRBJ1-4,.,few,CSASGQVYEKLFF,TGCAGTGCTAGCGGGCAGGTCTACGAAAAACTGTTTTTT
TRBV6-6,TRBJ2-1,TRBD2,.,CASSYSSSGGSNEQFF,TGTGCCAGCAGTTACTCGAGTAGCGGGGGGTCGAATGAGCAGTTCTTC
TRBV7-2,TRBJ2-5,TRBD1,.,CASSIPDRGRFDQYF,TGTGCCAGCAGCATCCCGGACAGGGGAAGGTTCGACCAGTACTTC
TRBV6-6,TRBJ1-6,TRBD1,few,CASSYGRGAPLHF,TGTGCCAGCAGTTACGGCAGGGGGGCTCCCCTCCACTTT
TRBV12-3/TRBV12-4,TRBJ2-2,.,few,CASSFYLGLPLNTGELFF,TGTGCCAGCAGTTTTTATTTGGGGCTGCCCCTCAACACCGGGGAGCTGTTTTTT
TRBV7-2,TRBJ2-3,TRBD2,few,CASSPSQAGGTDTQYF,TGTGCCAGCAGCCCCTCCCAAGCGGGGGGCACAGATACGCAGTATTTT
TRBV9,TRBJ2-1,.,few,CASSVSPDSYNEQFF,TGTGCCAGCAGCGTAAGCCCGGACTCCTACAATGAGCAGTTCTTC
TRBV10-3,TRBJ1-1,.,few,CAISAGTYTEAFF,TGTGCCATCAGTGCAGGCACATACACTGAAGCTTTCTTT
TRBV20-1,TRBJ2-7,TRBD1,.,CSIGTDSYEQYF,TGCAGTATCGGGACAGACTCCTACGAGCAGTACTTC
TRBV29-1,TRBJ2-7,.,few,CSVVAGGEQYF,TGCAGCGTTGTTGCCGGGGGAGAGCAGTACTTC
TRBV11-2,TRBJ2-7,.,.,CASSFERSHTYEQYF,TGTGCCAGCAGCTTCGAACGATCACACACCTACGAGCAGTACTTC
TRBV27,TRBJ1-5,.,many,CASSLRSGANNQPQHF,TGTGCCAGCAGTTTGAGGTCAGGGGCGAACAATCAGCCCCAGCATTTT
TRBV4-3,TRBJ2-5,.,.,CASSRIGGGGETQYF,TGCGCCAGCAGCCGAATTGGGGGGGGCGGCGAGACCCAGTACTTC
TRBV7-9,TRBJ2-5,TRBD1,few,CASSYDRVWETQYF,TGTGCCAGCAGCTACGACAGGGTTTGGGAGACCCAGTACTTC
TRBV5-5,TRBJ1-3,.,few,CASSWDGYSGNTIYF,TGTGCCAGCAGCTGGGACGGATACTCTGGAAACACCATATATTTT
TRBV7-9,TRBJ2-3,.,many,CASSQESPTQYF,TGTGCCAGCAGTCAGGAGTCGCCGACGCAGTATTTT
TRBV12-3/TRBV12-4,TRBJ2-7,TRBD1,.,CATGEGQGLGEQYF,TGTGCCACGGGAGAGGGACAGGGTTTGGGGGAGCAGTACTTC
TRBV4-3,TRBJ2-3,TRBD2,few,CASARTSGGGTDTQYF,TGCGCCAGCGCCCGGACTAGCGGCGGGGGCACAGATACGCAGTATTTT
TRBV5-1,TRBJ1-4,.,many,CASSLSPSQGPSPEKLFF,TGCGCCAGCAGCTTGTCGCCGTCACAGGGACCTTCGCCTGAAAAACTGTTTTTT
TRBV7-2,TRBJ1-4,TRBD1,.,CASSPNRGFNEKLFF,TGTGCCAGCAGCCCAAACAGGGGATTCAATGAAAAACTGTTTTTT
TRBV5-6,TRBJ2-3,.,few,CASSPDLGARSDTQYF,TGTGCCAGCAGCCCTGACCTGGGGGCAAGATCTGATACGCAGTATTTT
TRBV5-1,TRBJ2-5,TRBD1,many,CASSVGQGGETQYF,TGCGCCAGCAGCGTGGGACAGGGTGGGGAGACCCAGTACTTC
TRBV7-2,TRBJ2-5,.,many,CASSLTRRETQYF,TGTGCCAGCAGCCTGACACGGAGAGAGACCCAGTACTTC